This T cell receptor beta chain was identified in a study of blood T cells in healthy people across ages. Overall study results and limits: Long-lived and aged donors differed, with more naive CD4+ cells and higher diversity in the long-lived.

A J-beta primer mix and a sample-barcoded 5' primer were used in a second PCR of roughly 6 to 12 cycles. A single record per CDR3 protein comes from TCRdb applying MiXCR to the 5' RACE reads. Of about 730,000 distinct CDR3 sequences listed, approximately 43% were seen once; the top ten hold 20% to 25%. V was shortened by 2 bases and J by 7 bases, with 16 bases between the two germline ends. CDR1 SGDLS and CDR2 YYNGEE come from the germline V gene. The CDR3 is 14 residues long. There are many counts of this clonotype. What it binds is not known. The rearrangement uses TRBV9 and TRBJ2-7; D may match TRBD1 or TRBD2 (8 bases each). This clonotype was sampled from a woman in her sixties or seventies in good health. Sequences were obtained from blood. The DNA for the CDR3 is TGTGCCAGCAGCGTGTTTAGCGGGACAGGAGAGCAGTACTTC. This gives the protein CASSVFSGTGEQYF.